One and the same sample provided the 9 T cell receptor beta chains below, sequenced in a study of blood T cell repertoires in COVID-19. Sequencing used immunoSEQ multiplex PCR; TCRdb keeps in-frame clones, though not all of them. The table includes 210,000 or so clones, around 86% detected once. Sequencing was done on a sample of peripheral blood. These receptors originate from a man aged 40-50 years with acute or convalescent COVID-19.

This chain uses TRBV30 with TRBJ1-6, with 7 positions matching TRBD1. In germline, CDR1 is GTSNPN, CDR2 SVGIG (reference sequence). CDR3 length: 14 residues. This chain's CDR3 is CAGQEAFYNSPLHF. In DNA form, the CDR3 reads TGTGCTGGACAGGAGGCATTCTATAATTCACCCCTCCACTTT.

This clone was found once. The genes are TRBV3-1 (or the pseudogene TRBV3-2) and TRBJ1-1; possible D gene TRBD1, 6 bases. Trimming removed 0 bases at V and 4 bases at J, with 12 bases between. There are 15 residues in the CDR3. Germline V gives CDR1 LGHDT, CDR2 YNNKEL (reference sequence). For the CDR3, the DNA is TGTGCCAGCAGCCAAGACTCCAGGGGTGGCACTGAAGCTTTCTTT. Protein sequence: CASSQDSRGGTEAFF.

The chain has TRBV27 and TRBJ2-7, with unresolved D. The CDR3 is 13 amino acids. CDR1 and CDR2 from the germline V gene are MNHEY and SMNVEV (reference sequence). Deletions cut 3 bases from V and 3 bases from J, with 9 bases between. The CDR3 loop is CASSFQVNYEQYF. For the CDR3, the DNA is TGTGCCAGCAGTTTTCAGGTTAACTACGAGCAGTACTTC.

The chain has TRBV7-9 and TRBJ2-1; TRBD2 aligns across 11 bases. Per the germline V gene, CDR1 is SEHNR and CDR2 is FQNEAQ (reference sequence). Losses at the gene ends were 4 bases for V and 0 bases for J; bases not matched to a gene: 11. This CDR3 region has 19 residues. CDR3 sequence (DNA): TGTGCCAGCAGCTCGTCCGTAGCGGGGGGGCGTGGCTCCTACAATGAGCAGTTCTTC. It is translated as CASSSSVAGGRGSYNEQFF.

The CDR3 nucleotides read TGTGCCAGCACACTAGCAACAGATACGCAGTATTTT. This encodes CASTLATDTQYF. The chain couples TRBV2 to TRBJ2-3; possibly TRBD2 for D (6 bases). CDR3 size: 12 residues. V lost 7 bases, J lost 3 bases, and 8 bases lay in between. Germline assignment: CDR1 SNHLY and CDR2 FYNNEI.

This clone has just a few counts. This chain uses TRBV5-4 with TRBJ2-7; 7 bases line up with TRBD1. V shed 4 bases and J 2 bases; nucleotides not matched to a gene: 6. The CDR3 totals 14 residues. Germline assignment: CDR1 SGHNT and CDR2 YYREEE (reference sequence). CDR3 residues: CASSPRQGPYEQYF. CDR3 bases: TGTGCCAGCAGCCCCCGACAGGGCCCCTACGAGCAGTACTTC.

The chain links TRBV18 to TRBJ2-1; 7 nucleotides align to TRBD1. The germline CDR1 and CDR2 sequences are KGHSH and LQKENI. After removal of 3 bases from V and 15 bases from J, the junction contained 17 bases not matched to a gene. This CDR3 region has 15 residues. CDR3 residues: CASSPKLTGINSLFF. CDR3 DNA sequence: TGTGCCAGCTCACCGAAATTGACAGGGATAAACTCTCTGTTCTTC. Full variable domain (missing parts from reference TRBV18 and TRBJ2-1): NAGVMQNPRHLVRRRGQEARLRCSPMKGHSHVYWYRQLPEEGLKFMVYLQKENIIDESGMPKERFSAEFPKEGPSILRIQQVVRGDSAAYFCASSPKLTGINSLFFGPGTRLTVL.

This clone was seen just once. This chain joins TRBV7-9 and TRBJ2-5; no definite D call. V lost 3 bases and J 5 bases, leaving 13 bases between the germline ends. The germline V gene has CDR1 SEHNR and CDR2 FQNEAQ (reference sequence). The CDR3 sequence is 14 residues long. The CDR3 protein is CASSFGSSGETQYF. CDR3 coding DNA: TGTGCCAGCAGCTTTGGCAGTTCCGGGGAGACCCAGTACTTC.

V and J are TRBV28 and TRBJ1-1, with 8 bases identical to TRBD1. CDR3 length: 16 amino acids. Germline trimming cut 1 base from V and 4 bases from J; bases unmatched to any gene: 8. CDR1 and CDR2 from the germline V gene are MDHEN and SYDVKM. CDR3 coding DNA: TGTGCCAGCAGTTTATTCGGCAGGGGGCTGGCCACTGAAGCTTTCTTT. Its protein product is CASSLFGRGLATEAFF. Full variable domain (outside the CDR3, taken from reference TRBV28 and TRBJ1-1): DVKVTQSSRYLVKRTGEKVFLECVQDMDHENMFWYRQDPGLGLRLIYFSYDVKMKEKGDIPEGYSVSREKKERFSLILESASTNQTSMYLCASSLFGRGLATEAFFGQGTRLTVV.